Sequencing of this TCR beta chain was carried out in a study of T cells after yellow fever vaccination. Study-level results: Booster samples showed a return of most primary-vaccination clones (roughly 96% CD4, about 87% CD8). Faster peaking, at day 5 versus 15, marked a secondary response that was weaker. There was a possibility that FACS-sorted repertoires contained abundant clonotypes contaminating from the bulk population.

One entry per CDR3 protein results from TCRdb running MiXCR on the 5' RACE reads. The data contain 450,000 to 600,000 distinct CDR3 sequences, approximately 15% of them singletons. This clonotype was seen more than once but under ten times. Its cognate antigen is unknown. V dropped 8 bases and J dropped 4 bases, with 11 bases sitting between them. There are 12 residues in the CDR3. Germline CDR1 reads SNHLY; CDR2 reads FYNNEI. Material: PBMCs, obtained on the day of the yellow fever booster vaccination. This TCR came from a man younger than 40 who received the YFV17D yellow fever vaccine. The chain uses TRBV2 and TRBJ2-5; D not resolved. The CDR3 DNA follows: TGTGCCAGCCTCCGGCTAGGAGAGACCCAGTACTTC. It translates to CASLRLGETQYF.